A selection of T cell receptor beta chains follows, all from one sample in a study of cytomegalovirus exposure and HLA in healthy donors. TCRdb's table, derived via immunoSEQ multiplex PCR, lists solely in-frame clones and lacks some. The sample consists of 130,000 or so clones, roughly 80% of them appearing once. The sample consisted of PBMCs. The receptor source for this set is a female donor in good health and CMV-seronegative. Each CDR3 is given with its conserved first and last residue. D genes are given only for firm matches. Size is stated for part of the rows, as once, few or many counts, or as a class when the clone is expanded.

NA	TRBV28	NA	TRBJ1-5	TGTGCCAGCAGTCCCGGACAGTTCGATCAGCCCCAGCATTTT	CASSPGQFDQPQHF
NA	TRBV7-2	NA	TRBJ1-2	TGTGCCAGCAGCCCGCTACAGGGAGCTGAGGGCTACACCTTC	CASSPLQGAEGYTF
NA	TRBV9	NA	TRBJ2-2	TGTGCCAGCAGCCAGACTGGCTCCAACACCGGGGAGCTGTTTTTT	CASSQTGSNTGELFF
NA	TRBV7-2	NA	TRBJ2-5	TGTGCCAGCAGCCGGACACAGCAAGAGACCCAGTACTTC	CASSRTQQETQYF
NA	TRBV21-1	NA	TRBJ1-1	TGTGCCAGCAGCAAAGATTTTATGGCCAGGGCTTTCTTT	CASSKDFMARAFF
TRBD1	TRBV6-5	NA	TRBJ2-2	TGTGCCAGCAGTTACGACAGGGAAACCGGGGAGCTGTTTTTT	CASSYDRETGELFF
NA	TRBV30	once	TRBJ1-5	TGTGCCTGGAGTGTTGGGGCCGCTCATCAGCCCCAGCATTTT	CAWSVGAAHQPQHF
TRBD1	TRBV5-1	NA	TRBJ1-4	TGCGCCAGCAGCCCCGACAGGGGGCAGGTTGAAAAACTGTTTTTT	CASSPDRGQVEKLFF
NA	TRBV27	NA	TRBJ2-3	TGTGCCAGCAGCTATAGAGCGCAGTATTTT	CASSYRAQYF
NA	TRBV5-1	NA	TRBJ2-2	TGCGCCAGCAGCCCTGGAGGGGCCGGGGAGCTGTTTTTT	CASSPGGAGELFF
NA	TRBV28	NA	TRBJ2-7	TGTGCCAGCAGTCCCCGGGAGTCCGGCGACGAGCAGTACTTC	CASSPRESGDEQYF
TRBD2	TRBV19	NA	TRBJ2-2	TGTGCCAGTAGTATCGGGACTAGCGGGAGGTCGAACGGGGAGCTGTTTTTT	CASSIGTSGRSNGELFF
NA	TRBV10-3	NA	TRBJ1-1	TGTGCCATCAGTGAGGCCGGGAGCACTGAAGCTTTCTTT	CAISEAGSTEAFF
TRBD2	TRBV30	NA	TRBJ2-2	TGTGCCTGGAGTGTATCGACTAGCTCCTGGGGCGGGCTGTTTTTT	CAWSVSTSSWGGLFF
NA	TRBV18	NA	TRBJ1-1	TGTGCCAGCTCACGGAACCGGGACACGAACACTGAAGCTTTCTTT	CASSRNRDTNTEAFF
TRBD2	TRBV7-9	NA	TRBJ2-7	TGTGCCAGCCTCTTGTCGGTAGCGGGAGAGAACTACGAGCAGTACTTC	CASLLSVAGENYEQYF
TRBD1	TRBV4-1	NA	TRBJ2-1	TGCGCCAGCAGCCAAGAAGGGGGCGCCTACAATGAGCAGTTCTTC	CASSQEGGAYNEQFF
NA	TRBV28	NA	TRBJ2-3	TGTGCCAGCAATCTACAGGGTGCAAGCACAGATACGCAGTATTTT	CASNLQGASTDTQYF
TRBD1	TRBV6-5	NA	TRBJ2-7	TGTGCCAGCAGCCCAGGACAGGGCCTCTCCTACGAGCAGTACTTC	CASSPGQGLSYEQYF
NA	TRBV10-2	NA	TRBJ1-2	TGCGCCACCAGATCCGGGGCGGGGTCGGACTATGGCTACACCTTC	CATRSGAGSDYGYTF
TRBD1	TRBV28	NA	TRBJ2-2	TGTGCCAGCAGCTGGACAGGGTCCGGGGAGCTGTTTTTT	CASSWTGSGELFF
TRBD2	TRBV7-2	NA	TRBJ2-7	TGTGCCAGCAGCTTAGAGGCTAGCGGAGCTGTCTACGAGCAGTACTTC	CASSLEASGAVYEQYF
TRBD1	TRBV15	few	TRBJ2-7	TGTGCCACCAGCCGGGACAGGGGGCGCGAGCAGTACTTC	CATSRDRGREQYF
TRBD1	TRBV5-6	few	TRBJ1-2	TGTGCCAGCAGCTTCCGGGACAGGGTCTATGGCTACACCTTC	CASSFRDRVYGYTF
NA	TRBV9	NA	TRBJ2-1	TGTGCCAGCAGCGTAGAGGCTAGAAATGATGAGCAGTTCTTC	CASSVEARNDEQFF
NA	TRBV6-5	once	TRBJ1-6	TGTGCCAGCAGTTCGGGGGATTACTATAATTCACCCCTCCACTTT	CASSSGDYYNSPLHF
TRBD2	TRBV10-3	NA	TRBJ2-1	TGTGCCATCAGTGATAAAGGGGGAGTAGCGGGAGTCCATGAGCAGTTCTTC	CAISDKGGVAGVHEQFF